This T cell receptor beta chain comes out of a study of beta chain features in type 1 diabetes. Study-wide results and limits: Resolution of whether HLA type affects TCRB rearrangement was not achieved here. Type 1 diabetes patients showed fewer insertions and more deletions at VDJ junctions.

Expressed TCRB transcripts were sequenced after all isolated RNA was converted to cDNA. The data were produced by immunoSEQ multiplex PCR, yet TCRdb's version contains in-frame clones alone and is incomplete. Of around 300,000 clones in the sample, approximately 8% were seen once. Note on this clone: Its specificity is not known.

Input material: central memory CD4+ T cells from blood. The receptor comes from a woman aged 18-29 years in good health.

This CDR3 reads CSARSGNTIYF. The CDR3 DNA reads as TGCAGTGCTCGGTCTGGAAACACCATATATTTT. This chain connects TRBV20-1 to TRBJ1-3, with D unclear. CDR1 and CDR2 from the germline V gene are DFQATT and SNEGSKA (reference sequence). CDR3 length: 11 residues. V lost 5 bases and J 1 base, leaving 3 bases between the germline ends.